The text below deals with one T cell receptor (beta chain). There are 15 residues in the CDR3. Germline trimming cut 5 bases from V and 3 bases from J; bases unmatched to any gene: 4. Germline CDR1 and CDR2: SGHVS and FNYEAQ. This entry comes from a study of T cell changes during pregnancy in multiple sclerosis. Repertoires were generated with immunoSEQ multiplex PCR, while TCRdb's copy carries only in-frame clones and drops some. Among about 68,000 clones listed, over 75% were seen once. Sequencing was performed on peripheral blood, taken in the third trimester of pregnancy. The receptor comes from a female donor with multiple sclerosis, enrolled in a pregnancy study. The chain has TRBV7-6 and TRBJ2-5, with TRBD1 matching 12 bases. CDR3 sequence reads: CASSAGQGAEETQYF. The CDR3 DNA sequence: TGTGCCAGCAGCGCGGGACAGGGGGCGGAAGAGACCCAGTACTTC.